This T cell receptor (beta chain) was identified during a study of cytotoxic CD8 clonotypes in ibrutinib-treated CLL. This CDR3 is built from 17 residues. Germline CDR1 is LNHDA and CDR2 is SQIVND (reference sequence). With V trimmed by 1 base and J by 4 bases, 8 bases remained unmatched. Profiling relied on immunoSEQ multiplex PCR, and the TCRdb table lists in-frame clones only, not all of them. Of approximately 160,000 clones listed, roughly 84% were seen once; the top ten hold about 2.9%. This chain joins TRBV19 and TRBJ1-3; 9 positions agree with TRBD1. The material was PBMCs, obtained at disease progression, from a patient treated with ibrutinib. The TCR originated in a human donor with chronic lymphocytic leukemia. The CDR3 nucleotides read TGTGCCAGTAGTATAGTGCTCGGGACAGGGTCGGGAAACACCATATATTTT. Translation gives CASSIVLGTGSGNTIYF.